These 23 T cell receptor beta chains originate from one sample sequenced in a study of PD-1 blockade in classical Hodgkin lymphoma. The method was immunoSEQ multiplex PCR; TCRdb's version includes in-frame clones alone and lacks a portion of them. Of 95,000 to 100,000 clones listed, roughly 90% are singletons. Brentuximab vedotin exposure varied among the patients, all of whom had relapsed after autologous stem cell transplantation. The sequenced sample was peripheral blood mononuclear cells (PBMCs), obtained before the second cycle of nivolumab. The receptors were gathered from a human donor with classical Hodgkin lymphoma.

The rearrangement links TRBV1 to TRBJ2-1; TRBD2, the table's D call, was not compared with the DNA. TRBV1 is reported as a pseudogene. This CDR3 region has 20 residues. DNA of the CDR3: TGCACCAGCAGCCAAGCAGGGACTAGCGGGGGGAGAAGCTCCTACAATGAGCAGTTCTTC. The encoded protein is CTSSQAGTSGGRSSYNEQFF.

The rearrangement links TRBV10-1 to TRBJ1-3; tentatively, D is TRBD1 (5 bases). V was pared by 8 bases and J by 0 bases, with 14 bases between. The CDR3 runs 15 residues. Looked up from germline, CDR1 is WNHNN and CDR2 is SYGVQD (reference sequence). The CDR3 DNA sequence: TGCGCCAGCGCCGGGGACGGAGGCTCTGGAAACACCATATATTTT. Its protein is CASAGDGGSGNTIYF.

The DNA for the CDR3 is TGTGCCAGCAGCGCGGGACAGGGGGTGAAAAAACTGTTTTTT. Translating it yields CASSAGQGVKKLFF. This chain connects TRBV9 to TRBJ1-4; 11 positions agree with TRBD1. CDR3 length: 14 amino acids. Trimming at V came to 3 bases and at J to 9 bases, leaving 4 bases not matched to a gene. Germline V gives CDR1 SGDLS, CDR2 YYNGEE.

This sequence joins TRBV6-6 and TRBJ1-2; D is unclear. The V and J ends lost 6 bases and 4 bases respectively, with 9 bases between them. Germline V gene lookup returns CDR1 MNHNY and CDR2 SVGAGI (reference sequence). This CDR3 has 12 residues. CDR3 nucleotides: TGTGCCAGCAGATCTGAACCCTATGGCTACACCTTC. Protein: CASRSEPYGYTF.

The chain recombines TRBV4-2 with TRBJ2-1; no definite D call. Deletions cut 0 bases from V and 0 bases from J, with 12 bases between. The V gene's germline CDR1 is LGHNA and CDR2 YNFKEQ. This CDR3 has 17 amino acids. The CDR3: CASSQDLSRPSYNEQFF. In DNA form, the CDR3 reads TGTGCCAGCAGCCAAGATCTGAGCAGGCCCTCCTACAATGAGCAGTTCTTC.

In DNA form, the CDR3 reads TGTGCCAGCAGACCCGGGGGGGCCTCCTACGAGCAGTACTTC. This gives the protein CASRPGGASYEQYF. V gene TRBV28 combines with J gene TRBJ2-7; 8 bases align to TRBD2. Germline V lookup: CDR1 MDHEN, CDR2 SYDVKM. J was trimmed by 0 bases and V by 6 bases; bases with no gene match: 4. The CDR3 is 14 residues long. Using reference TRBV28 and TRBJ2-7 for the parts outside the CDR3, the full variable domain is DVKVTQSSRYLVKRTGEKVFLECVQDMDHENMFWYRQDPGLGLRLIYFSYDVKMKEKGDIPEGYSVSREKKERFSLILESASTNQTSMYLCASRPGGASYEQYFGPGTRLTVT.

The chain links TRBV2 to TRBJ1-1, with D unclear. CDR3 size: 17 residues. V lost 5 bases, J lost 0 bases, and 19 bases lay in between. The germline gives CDR1 SNHLY, CDR2 FYNNEI. The CDR3, as DNA: TGTGCCAGCAGTAGACGCATTAGGTGGTCTCTGAACACTGAAGCTTTCTTT. Protein sequence: CASSRRIRWSLNTEAFF.

The rearrangement links TRBV4-3 to TRBJ2-7; the match to TRBD1 covers 9 bases. The junction had 1 base not matched to a gene; V was cut back by 1 base and J by 0 bases. CDR3 length: 15 amino acids. Germline lookup yields CDR1 LGHNA and CDR2 YSLEER. CDR3 DNA sequence: TGCGCCAGCAGCCAAGGGACAGGGGACTCCTACGAGCAGTACTTC. Its protein is CASSQGTGDSYEQYF.

The chain couples TRBV6-1 to TRBJ2-3, with D tentatively TRBD1 or TRBD2 (5 bases each). The CDR3 is 15 residues long. V was cut by 5 bases and J by 0 bases, with 12 bases left in between. CDR1 and CDR2 from the germline V gene are MNHNS and SASEGT. CDR3 protein: CASSIYRDSTDTQYF. In DNA form, the CDR3 reads TGTGCCAGCAGTATATACCGGGACAGCACAGATACGCAGTATTTT.

The CDR3 coding sequence is TGTGCCAGTAGCCCCTTAGGTGGCACTGAAGCTTTCTTT. Amino acid sequence: CASSPLGGTEAFF. This rearrangement joins TRBV19 to TRBJ1-1; the D is unclear. Germline V gives CDR1 LNHDA, CDR2 SQIVND (reference sequence). The CDR3 is made up of 13 amino acids. V was clipped by 6 bases and J by 4 bases, with 12 bases between them.

The chain has TRBV30 and TRBJ1-1; tentative D call: TRBD1 (5 bases). Deletions cut 6 bases from V and 11 bases from J, with 16 bases between. CDR1 and CDR2 from the germline V gene are GTSNPN and SVGIG (reference sequence). The CDR3 totals 11 residues. CDR3 coding DNA: TGTGCCTGCGTCCCAGGATCAGGGGCTTTCTTT. The encoded protein is CACVPGSGAFF.

The chain is built from TRBV6-5 and TRBJ2-7, with a tentative D call TRBD1 (5 bases). The ends were cut back, 2 bases at V and 1 base at J, with 12 bases in the middle. The germline V gene encodes CDR1 MNHEY and CDR2 SVGAGI. The CDR3 has 15 residues. In nucleotides, the CDR3 is TGTGCCAGCAGTTACGTGCAGGGCCTATCCTACGAGCAGTACTTC. Residues: CASSYVQGLSYEQYF.

The CDR3 is CASSLAQGAADTQYF. CDR3 DNA: TGTGCCAGCAGCTTAGCTCAGGGGGCCGCAGATACGCAGTATTTT. The J gene is TRBJ2-3, the V gene TRBV7-8, with 8 bases that match TRBD1. Germline V gene data show CDR1 as SGHVS and CDR2 as FQNEAQ. J lost 4 bases, V lost 0 bases, and 3 bases had no gene match. The CDR3 is 15 amino acids.

The chain uses TRBV6-7 and TRBJ1-2, with D unresolved. TRBV6-7 is an open reading frame, and its role is uncertain. The CDR3 is made up of 15 amino acids. V was trimmed by 2 bases and J by 1 base, leaving 11 bases between them. This CDR3 reads CASSYPGRFNYGYTF. The CDR3 DNA reads as TGTGCCAGCAGTTACCCAGGACGGTTTAACTATGGCTACACCTTC.

The V and J genes are TRBV27 and TRBJ2-3; D is possibly TRBD2 (5 bases). Germline V gives CDR1 MNHEY, CDR2 SMNVEV (reference sequence). V was pared by 3 bases and J by 5 bases, with 18 bases between. The CDR3 is 16 amino acids. The CDR3 loop is CASSLGGGVVGDTQYF. In nucleotides, the CDR3 is TGTGCCAGCAGTTTGGGTGGAGGAGTTGTTGGAGATACGCAGTATTTT.

The chain couples TRBV6-5 to TRBJ2-3; D not certain. Germline assignment: CDR1 MNHEY and CDR2 SVGAGI. The CDR3 spans 14 residues. Between the trimmed V and J ends, which lost 5 bases and 1 base, there was a span of 10 bases. CDR3 bases: TGTGCCAGCAGTGTCAGGTTTGGCACAGATACGCAGTATTTT. Protein sequence: CASSVRFGTDTQYF.

The chain is built from TRBV7-9 and TRBJ1-1; weak D call: TRBD1 (5 bases). This CDR3 contains 13 residues. V lost 3 bases, J lost 5 bases, and 10 bases lay in between. CDR1 and CDR2 (germline): SEHNR, FQNEAQ (reference sequence). The CDR3 DNA reads TGTGCCAGCAGCTTCGGGGGATCAACTGAAGCTTTCTTT. Encoded protein: CASSFGGSTEAFF.

The J gene is TRBJ2-3, the V gene TRBV28; either TRBD1 or TRBD2 may supply D (5 bases each). Germline CDR1 is MDHEN and CDR2 is SYDVKM. Trimming pared 7 bases from V and 6 bases from J, leaving 17 bases between. The CDR3 contains 14 residues. Here the CDR3 DNA reads TGTGCCAGCACCCACACGGCCGGGGCGGATACGCAGTATTTT. The encoded protein is CASTHTAGADTQYF.

The chain employs TRBV7-6 and TRBJ2-2, with no clear D. The CDR3 contains 15 residues. The V gene lost 2 bases and the J gene lost 7 bases, with 14 bases spanning the gap. The V gene's germline CDR1 is SGHVS and CDR2 FNYEAQ. CDR3 region: CASSLFGVPSGELFF. In DNA, the CDR3 is TGTGCCAGCAGCTTATTCGGCGTCCCTAGCGGGGAGCTGTTTTTT. The whole variable domain, filled in from reference TRBV7-6 and TRBJ2-2, reads GAGVSQSPRYKVTKRGQDVALRCDPISGHVSLYWYRQALGQGPEFLTYFNYEAQQDKSGLPNDRFSAERPEGSISTLTIQRTEQRDSAMYRCASSLFGVPSGELFFGEGSRLTVL.

CDR3 nucleotides: TGCGCCAGCAGCTTATCAGCCAATGAAAAACTGTTTTTT. Protein sequence: CASSLSANEKLFF. This rearrangement joins TRBV5-1 to TRBJ1-4, with D uncertain. CDR1 and CDR2 (germline): SGHRS, YFSETQ. The CDR3 totals 13 residues. Trimming removed 2 bases from V and 5 bases from J, with 7 bases in between.

The chain combines TRBV28 with TRBJ2-2; D might be TRBD1 (6 bases). V was pared by 4 bases and J by 1 base, with 13 bases between. Germline CDR1 reads MDHEN; CDR2 reads SYDVKM. CDR3 length: 16 residues. The CDR3 here is CASSSQQGRNTGELFF. Here the CDR3 DNA reads TGTGCCAGCAGTTCCCAGCAGGGGAGGAACACCGGGGAGCTGTTTTTT.

The chain carries TRBV18 and TRBJ1-1; the match to TRBD1 covers 9 bases. Trimming removed 3 bases from V and 4 bases from J; junction bases left unmatched: 6. This CDR3 spans 15 amino acids. Germline-derived CDR1 and CDR2 are KGHSH and LQKENI. The CDR3 loop reads CASSPYTGGGTEAFF. The DNA of the CDR3 is TGTGCCAGCTCACCGTATACAGGGGGCGGCACTGAAGCTTTCTTT.

This sequence joins TRBV7-9 and TRBJ2-1, with 9 bases that match TRBD1. Germline V gene data show CDR1 as SEHNR and CDR2 as FQNEAQ (reference sequence). Trimming took 2 bases from V and 8 from J; bases not matched to a gene: 7. The CDR3 totals 15 residues. The CDR3 reads CASSLRGQGIDEQFF. Here the CDR3 DNA reads TGTGCCAGCAGCTTAAGAGGACAGGGGATCGATGAGCAGTTCTTC.